A single sample gave rise to the 16 T cell receptor beta chains below, sequenced in a study of cytomegalovirus exposure and HLA in healthy donors. The PCR contained 60 Vbeta and 13 Jbeta primers. The assay was immunoSEQ multiplex PCR, and TCRdb's table has in-frame clones only and misses some. The table records about 140,000 clones, 70% to 85% of them present only once. Sequenced material: PBMCs. The source is a man aged 40-55 years in good health and CMV-seropositive.

The V call is TRBV11-2, the J call TRBJ1-5, with TRBD1 as a possible D gene (5 bases). The CDR3 contains 14 residues. The germline V gene encodes CDR1 SGHAT and CDR2 FQNNGV. V dropped 5 bases and J dropped 6 bases, with 14 bases sitting between them. This CDR3 is CASSPGGAGQPQHF. CDR3 sequence (DNA): TGTGCCAGCAGCCCCGGAGGGGCAGGTCAGCCCCAGCATTTT.

This clone came up a few times. The gene calls are TRBV19 and TRBJ1-1; 8 positions agree with TRBD1. Trimming took 5 bases from V and 1 from J; bases not matched to a gene: 9. CDR1 is LNHDA and CDR2 is SQIVND in the germline V gene (reference sequence). The CDR3 length is 16 residues. In DNA form, the CDR3 reads TGTGCCAGTAGTCCCGGGACAGGAGCCCCGAACACTGAAGCTTTCTTT. This sequence encodes CASSPGTGAPNTEAFF.

Only a few counts were recorded for this clone. V gene TRBV7-2 combines with J gene TRBJ2-2; tentative D call: TRBD1 (5 bases). The CDR3 spans 15 residues. V lost 4 bases and J 2 bases, leaving 11 bases between the germline ends. Germline V CDR1 and CDR2: SGHTA, FQGNSA. The CDR3 DNA is TGTGCCAGCAGCTCCCAGGGTTCCAACACCGGGGAGCTGTTTTTT. This encodes CASSSQGSNTGELFF.

The gene calls are TRBV5-1 and TRBJ2-1; D remains unclear. The CDR3 covers 14 residues. Trimming cost V 2 bases and J 10 bases, with 16 bases left between them. From germline, CDR1 is SGHRS and CDR2 YFSETQ. The CDR3 region has the DNA TGCGCCAGCAGCTTCGAGTCCAGGCTTCAGGAGCAGTTCTTC. Protein product: CASSFESRLQEQFF.

J is TRBJ1-2 and V is TRBV13; D not certain. The V gene lost 7 bases and the J gene lost 8 bases, with 17 bases spanning the gap. Germline V gene data show CDR1 as PRHDT and CDR2 as FYEKMQ (reference sequence). The CDR3 length is 13 residues. This CDR3 reads CASIRLTEEGYTF. The CDR3 bases are TGTGCCAGCATCCGTTTGACTGAGGAAGGCTACACCTTC.

The V call is TRBV10-3, the J call TRBJ2-6; perhaps TRBD1 as D (6 bases). V was shortened by 8 bases and J by 1 base, with 6 bases between the two germline ends. The CDR3 loop spans 13 amino acids. Germline V lookup: CDR1 ENHRY, CDR2 SYGVKD. The CDR3 coding sequence is TGTGCCATCCAGGGGTCTGGGGCCAACGTCCTGACTTTC. It is translated as CAIQGSGANVLTF.

The chain recombines TRBV7-9 with TRBJ1-4; D perhaps matches TRBD1 (5 bases). The germline V gene encodes CDR1 SEHNR and CDR2 FQNEAQ (reference sequence). Trimming shortened V by 7 bases and J by 7 bases, and 16 bases separated the two germline ends. CDR3 length equals 14 residues. The CDR3 spells CASTWRGRSEKLFF. The CDR3 DNA is TGTGCCAGCACCTGGCGGGGGAGATCTGAAAAACTGTTTTTT.

The chain has TRBV10-1 and TRBJ2-4; 9 positions match TRBD2. Unmatched junction bases numbered 8, after V lost 4 bases and J lost 7 bases. This CDR3 spans 15 amino acids. Per germline, CDR1 WNHNN and CDR2 SYGVQD (reference sequence). CDR3: CASSALAGEGNIQYF. CDR3 DNA: TGCGCCAGCAGTGCCTTAGCGGGGGAGGGGAACATTCAGTACTTC.

The rearrangement uses TRBV7-2 and TRBJ2-1, with 13 positions matching TRBD2. Germline values: CDR1 SGHTA, CDR2 FQGNSA. V trimming: 5 bases; J trimming: 8 bases; junction bases outside the gene matches: 9. The CDR3 has 16 amino acids. In DNA, the CDR3 is TGTGCCAGCAGCCCGACTAGCGGGAGGCGTCTTTATGAGCAGTTCTTC. Translating gives CASSPTSGRRLYEQFF.

The CDR3 spells CASSVQVSGELFF. In DNA, the CDR3 is TGTGCCAGCAGCGTACAGGTATCCGGGGAGCTGTTTTTT. The V and J genes are TRBV11-3 and TRBJ2-2; the D gene is possibly TRBD1 (5 bases). Trimming stripped 5 bases from V and 6 bases from J, with 10 bases between. The germline V gene encodes CDR1 SGHNT and CDR2 YENEEA. The CDR3 covers 13 residues.

The chain has TRBV30 and TRBJ2-7, with 14 bases that match TRBD2. V shed 5 bases, J shed 6 bases, and the junction held 6 bases outside the gene matches. The CDR3 totals 14 residues. CDR1 and CDR2 (germline): GTSNPN, SVGIG (reference sequence). CDR3 DNA: TGTGCCTGGGACCCGGGACTAGCGGGAGTCGAGCAGTACTTC. It encodes CAWDPGLAGVEQYF.

CDR3 sequence reads: CAISQGINYGYTF. CDR3 nucleotide sequence: TGTGCCATCAGCCAGGGGATCAACTATGGCTACACCTTC. The V call is TRBV10-3, the J call TRBJ1-2; maybe TRBD1 (6 bases). V was pared by 6 bases and J by 2 bases, with 10 bases between. Per the germline V gene, CDR1 is ENHRY and CDR2 is SYGVKD. The CDR3 is made up of 13 amino acids.

The chain couples TRBV5-6 to TRBJ1-1; TRBD1 aligns across 7 bases. Germline-derived CDR1 and CDR2 are SGHDT and YYEEEE. This CDR3 contains 12 residues. The J segment lost 9 bases and the V segment lost 4 bases, leaving 6 bases of the junction unmatched. CDR3 in amino acids: CASSTGTVKAFF. CDR3 coding DNA: TGTGCCAGCAGCACGGGGACAGTAAAAGCTTTCTTT.

The V call is TRBV10-3, the J call TRBJ2-3; D is ambiguous. The CDR3 contains 14 residues. The ends were cut back, 2 bases at V and 2 bases at J, with 8 bases in the middle. The germline CDR1 and CDR2 sequences are ENHRY and SYGVKD. The CDR3 loop is CAISERLDTDTQYF. The CDR3 DNA sequence: TGTGCCATCAGTGAGAGACTCGACACAGATACGCAGTATTTT.

In its sample, this clone was seen a few times. The junction shows a germline mismatch at one end, possibly a read error. The chain has TRBV7-2 and TRBJ2-7, with TRBD2 matching over 15 bases. Germline V gives CDR1 SGHTA, CDR2 FQGNSA. This CDR3 region has 14 residues. Here the CDR3 DNA reads TGTGCCAGCAGCTCTGGACTAGCGGGAGGGCCTTCGGACTTC. Residues: CASSSGLAGGPSDF.

The CDR3 spells CASSPPSTSGNYGYTF. DNA for the CDR3: TGTGCCAGCTCTCCTCCCAGTACATCAGGGAACTATGGCTACACCTTC. This chain connects TRBV18 to TRBJ1-2, with D tentatively TRBD1 (5 bases). The CDR3 has 16 residues. The V end was cut by 6 bases, the J end by 2 bases, with 19 bases between. The germline V gene has CDR1 KGHSH and CDR2 LQKENI.